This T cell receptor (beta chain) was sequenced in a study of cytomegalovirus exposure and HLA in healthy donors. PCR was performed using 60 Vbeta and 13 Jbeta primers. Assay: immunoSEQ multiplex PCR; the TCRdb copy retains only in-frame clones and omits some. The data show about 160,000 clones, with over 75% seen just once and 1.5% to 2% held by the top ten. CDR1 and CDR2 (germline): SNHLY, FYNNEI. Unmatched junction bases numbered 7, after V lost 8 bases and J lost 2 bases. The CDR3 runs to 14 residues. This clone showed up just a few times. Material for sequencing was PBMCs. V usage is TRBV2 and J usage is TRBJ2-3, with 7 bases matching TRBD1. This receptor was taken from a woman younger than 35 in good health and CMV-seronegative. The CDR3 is CASPGTENTDTQYF. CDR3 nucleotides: TGTGCCAGCCCAGGGACAGAAAACACAGATACGCAGTATTTT.